The 18 T cell receptor beta chains listed next were all sequenced from one sample in a study of shared clonotypes between healthy human individuals. Assay: immunoSEQ multiplex PCR; the TCRdb copy retains only in-frame clones and omits some. The data show more than 400,000 clones, around 73% seen once. Sequenced input: PBMCs. These receptors all stem from a woman between 40 and 50 years old in good health. Some clones in this sample may be carry-over from other donors' samples.

This chain joins TRBV27 and TRBJ2-2, with 14 positions matching TRBD2. The germline V gene encodes CDR1 MNHEY and CDR2 SMNVEV (reference sequence). CDR3 length: 16 amino acids. J was trimmed by 6 bases and V by 5 bases; bases with no gene match: 5. This CDR3 reads CASSMGLAGASGELFF. The CDR3 nucleotides are TGTGCCAGCAGTATGGGACTAGCGGGAGCCTCCGGGGAGCTGTTTTTT.

V gene TRBV5-4 combines with J gene TRBJ2-2; 7 bases align to TRBD2. Germline values: CDR1 SGHNT, CDR2 YYREEE (reference sequence). V shed 4 bases and J 3 bases; nucleotides not matched to a gene: 12. The CDR3 sequence is 17 residues long. DNA of the CDR3: TGTGCCAGCAGCCTTGGTTGGGGAGGGCCTGACACCGGGGAGCTGTTTTTT. Its translation: CASSLGWGGPDTGELFF.

The sample holds a few counts of this clone. The gene calls are TRBV29-1 and TRBJ2-5; perhaps TRBD2 as D (5 bases). Germline-derived CDR1 and CDR2 are SQVTM and ANQGSEA. The CDR3 has 13 residues. V shed 4 bases and J shed 0 bases, with 9 bases lying between them. CDR3 residues: CSVVPGNQETQYF. CDR3 DNA: TGCAGCGTTGTGCCCGGGAACCAAGAGACCCAGTACTTC.

The V gene is TRBV7-6, the J gene TRBJ2-5; no clear D gene. Germline V lookup: CDR1 SGHVS, CDR2 FNYEAQ. Trimming took 1 base from V and 4 from J, leaving 13 bases between them. The CDR3 runs 15 residues. The CDR3 coding sequence is TGTGCCAGCAGCTTAGTGGGGATAGCAGGAGAGACCCAGTACTTC. Amino acids: CASSLVGIAGETQYF.

This chain connects TRBV6-1 to TRBJ1-4; D might be TRBD1 (5 bases). This CDR3 has 15 amino acids. The germline V and J ends were trimmed by 2 bases and 2 bases, with 9 bases remaining between them. Germline V gives CDR1 MNHNS, CDR2 SASEGT. The CDR3 coding sequence is TGTGCCAGCAGTGAACCGGGGGGTACTAATGAAAAACTGTTTTTT. Translation gives CASSEPGGTNEKLFF.

This rearrangement joins TRBV7-2 to TRBJ2-7; 11 bases are a match to TRBD2. There are 15 residues in the CDR3. J lost 3 bases, V lost 3 bases, and 4 bases had no gene match. Germline CDR1 and CDR2: SGHTA and FQGNSA. The chain's CDR3 is CASSFSGTSGYEQYF. DNA for the CDR3: TGTGCCAGCAGCTTCTCCGGGACTAGCGGCTACGAGCAGTACTTC. The full variable domain, its missing parts supplied by reference TRBV7-2 and TRBJ2-7, is GAGVSQSPSNKVTEKGKDVELRCDPISGHTALYWYRQSLGQGLEFLIYFQGNSAPDKSGLPSDRFSAERTGGSVSTLTIQRTQQEDSAVYLCASSFSGTSGYEQYFGPGTRLTVT.

This clone was detected once. CDR3 bases: TGTGCCAGCAGGTTTCAGGGGAGCTCCTACGAGCAGTACTTC. Its translation: CASRFQGSSYEQYF. The V gene is TRBV5-4, the J gene TRBJ2-7; D is perhaps TRBD1 (6 bases). Germline V CDR1 and CDR2: SGHNT, YYREEE (reference sequence). The CDR3 totals 14 residues. Trimming pared 5 bases from V and 0 bases from J, leaving 12 bases between.

J is TRBJ2-3 and V is TRBV6-5, with TRBD2 identical over 10 bases. CDR1 is MNHEY, CDR2 SVGAGI, per germline. Trimming took 6 bases from V and 2 from J; bases not matched to a gene: 5. CDR3 length equals 15 residues. CDR3 DNA sequence: TGTGCCAGCAGAGAGACTAGCGGGTTCACAGATACGCAGTATTTT. Amino acid sequence: CASRETSGFTDTQYF.

The chain recombines TRBV11-2 with TRBJ2-7, with 9 bases lining up with TRBD2. The ends lost 2 bases at V and 5 bases at J; junction bases unmatched: 7. The CDR3 extends over 15 amino acids. CDR1 and CDR2 from the germline V gene are SGHAT and FQNNGV. The CDR3 is CASSLSHSGRDEQYF. The CDR3 DNA is TGTGCCAGCAGCTTATCCCATAGCGGGAGAGACGAGCAGTACTTC.

The genes are TRBV9 and TRBJ2-1, with D perhaps assigned TRBD1 or TRBD2 (5 bases each). The CDR3 covers 13 residues. Germline lookup yields CDR1 SGDLS and CDR2 YYNGEE. The V end was cut by 3 bases, the J end by 5 bases, with 9 bases between. The DNA for the CDR3 is TGTGCCAGCAGCGCTGGGACCGACAATGAGCAGTTCTTC. Translation: CASSAGTDNEQFF.

This clone was detected once. The V gene is TRBV28, the J gene TRBJ2-7; 7 nucleotides agree with TRBD2. Germline CDR1 is MDHEN and CDR2 is SYDVKM. This CDR3 has 14 amino acids. Losses at the gene ends were 6 bases for V and 0 bases for J; bases not matched to a gene: 5. CDR3 amino acids: CASRASGRSYEQYF. CDR3 in DNA: TGTGCCAGCAGGGCTAGCGGACGCTCCTACGAGCAGTACTTC.

Details on this clone: The sample holds other DNA sequences that translate to the same CDR3. CDR3 in amino acids: CASSLAGMNTEAFF. In DNA form, the CDR3 reads TGCGCCAGCAGCTTGGCGGGGATGAACACTGAAGCTTTCTTT. The chain carries TRBV5-1 and TRBJ1-1; D is unclear. The germline CDR1 and CDR2 sequences are SGHRS and YFSETQ. The CDR3 is 14 residues long. Trimming shortened V by 0 bases and J by 0 bases, and 6 bases separated the two germline ends.

This chain joins TRBV2 and TRBJ2-1, with TRBD1 matching 8 bases. V lost 6 bases to trimming and J lost 9 bases; unmatched junction nucleotides: 4. Germline CDR1 and CDR2: SNHLY and FYNNEI. This CDR3 is 12 amino acids long. The CDR3 DNA reads TGTGCCAGCAGCGCGGACAGGGCTGAGCAGTTCTTC. It codes for CASSADRAEQFF.

The rearrangement uses TRBV4-1 and TRBJ2-5; perhaps TRBD2 as D (7 bases). The V gene lost 4 bases and the J gene lost 5 bases, with 11 bases spanning the gap. This CDR3 has 13 residues. Germline V gives CDR1 MGHRA, CDR2 YSYEKL. The CDR3 protein is CASSRGGEETQYF. CDR3 nucleotide sequence: TGCGCCAGCAGCCGAGGGGGGGAGGAGACCCAGTACTTC.

V usage is TRBV25-1 and J usage is TRBJ1-1; possible D gene TRBD1, 6 bases. CDR1 is MGHDK, CDR2 SYGVNS, per germline. The ends were cut back, 4 bases at V and 1 base at J, with 10 bases in the middle. The CDR3 has 14 residues. CDR3 in amino acids: CASSVGGWNTEAFF. The DNA of the CDR3 is TGTGCCAGCAGTGTTGGGGGCTGGAACACTGAAGCTTTCTTT.

V usage is TRBV7-2 and J usage is TRBJ2-7, with D possibly being TRBD1 (5 bases). The ends were cut back, 2 bases at V and 6 bases at J, with 14 bases in the middle. The CDR3 has 14 amino acids. Germline V gene data show CDR1 as SGHTA and CDR2 as FQGNSA. The chain's CDR3 is CASSLMARVGEQYF. Written as DNA, the CDR3 is TGTGCCAGCAGCTTAATGGCCAGGGTTGGCGAGCAGTACTTC.

V and J are TRBV5-1 and TRBJ1-2; TRBD1 matches 8 bases. V lost 0 bases and J lost 4; bases outside the gene matches: 14. Germline V gene data show CDR1 as SGHRS and CDR2 as YFSETQ. This CDR3 spans 18 amino acids. CDR3 coding DNA: TGCGCCAGCAGCTTGGCCGGACAGGGAATTCGGCTAGGCTATGGCTACACCTTC. It specifies CASSLAGQGIRLGYGYTF.

This chain connects TRBV28 to TRBJ2-7; D unresolved. Germline loops: CDR1 MDHEN, CDR2 SYDVKM. Trimming removed 2 bases from V and 2 bases from J, with 7 bases in between. The CDR3 contains 13 residues. The CDR3 sequence is CASSLGSPYEQYF. The CDR3 region has the DNA TGTGCCAGCAGTTTAGGCAGTCCCTACGAGCAGTACTTC.